This is a list of T cell receptor beta chains from one sample in a study of beta chain features in type 1 diabetes. Profiling relied on immunoSEQ multiplex PCR, and the TCRdb table lists in-frame clones only, not all of them. Of fewer than 550,000 clones listed, approximately 10% are singletons. The material sequenced was naive CD4+ T cells from blood. Receptor source: a woman between 18 and 29 years old in good health. Each CDR3 is given with its conserved first and last residue. D genes are given only for firm matches. Clone size is stated in some rows and not others, as once, few, many or a class when expanded.

clone size,J gene,V gene,D gene,CDR3 protein,CDR3 DNA
-,TRBJ1-1,TRBV4-1,-,CASSQTGTTEAFF,TGCGCCAGCAGCCAAACAGGGACCACTGAAGCTTTCTTT
-,TRBJ1-5,TRBV7-2,-,CASSLVNFQPQHF,TGTGCCAGCAGCTTAGTTAATTTCCAGCCCCAGCATTTT
-,TRBJ2-4,TRBV2,TRBD1,CASSEGDRFIAKNIQYF,TGTGCCAGCAGCGAAGGGGACAGATTTATAGCCAAAAACATTCAGTACTTC
-,TRBJ2-3,TRBV2,-,CASCFSGRDTQYF,TGTGCCAGCTGTTTCTCTGGACGGGATACGCAGTATTTT
-,TRBJ2-4,TRBV2,-,CASNPRRDPALSIQYF,TGTGCCAGCAACCCCCGCAGGGACCCAGCTTTAAGCATTCAGTACTTC
few,TRBJ2-1,TRBV25-1,-,CASSEQGWDYNEQFF,TGTGCCAGCAGTGAGCAGGGTTGGGACTACAATGAGCAGTTCTTC
few,TRBJ1-2,TRBV18,TRBD1,CASSPGQGTNYGYTF,TGTGCCAGCTCACCCGGACAGGGGACTAACTATGGCTACACCTTC
-,TRBJ2-3,TRBV5-1,-,CASSLVLSDTQYF,TGCGCCAGCAGCTTGGTCTTATCAGATACGCAGTATTTT
few,TRBJ2-5,TRBV5-4,-,CASSLASKEETQYF,TGTGCCAGCAGCTTGGCCTCTAAAGAAGAGACCCAGTACTTC
many,TRBJ2-3,TRBV9,TRBD2,CASSPRTSLPQYF,TGTGCCAGCAGCCCTCGGACTAGCCTTCCGCAGTATTTT
few,TRBJ2-1,TRBV7-8,TRBD1,CASSPDRVKDEQFF,TGTGCCAGCAGCCCGGACAGGGTAAAGGATGAGCAGTTCTTC
few,TRBJ2-1,TRBV2,-,CASVPTVYNEQFF,TGTGCCAGCGTTCCGACAGTCTACAATGAGCAGTTCTTC
-,TRBJ2-7,TRBV7-9,-,CASSRGQTRYEQYF,TGTGCCAGCAGCCGAGGACAGACCCGCTACGAGCAGTACTTC
-,TRBJ1-4,TRBV5-1,-,CASSLSPSLATNEKLFF,TGCGCCAGCAGCTTGAGCCCGTCACTTGCAACTAATGAAAAACTGTTTTTT
-,TRBJ2-2,TRBV4-2,-,CASSRTTKLTGELFF,TGTGCCAGCAGCCGAACCACTAAGCTAACCGGGGAGCTGTTTTTT
few,TRBJ1-1,TRBV7-2,-,CASSLEFRRSAFF,TGTGCCAGCAGCTTAGAGTTCCGGAGGAGCGCTTTCTTT
-,TRBJ1-3,TRBV7-2,-,CASTQGRVDGNTIYF,TGTGCCAGCACCCAGGGCCGAGTCGACGGAAACACCATATATTTT
-,TRBJ2-6,TRBV7-2,-,CASSLGAGAGANVLTF,TGTGCCAGCAGCTTAGGCGCAGGGGCTGGGGCCAACGTCCTGACTTTC
-,TRBJ2-7,TRBV5-1,TRBD2,CASSFGLAGLGGSYEQYF,TGCGCCAGCAGCTTTGGACTAGCGGGATTAGGAGGCTCCTACGAGCAGTACTTC
-,TRBJ2-1,TRBV5-6,-,CASSLSPTGLSEQFF,TGTGCCAGCAGCTTGTCCCCCACAGGGTTGAGTGAGCAGTTCTTC
-,TRBJ2-1,TRBV7-3,-,CASSLRSSYNEQFF,TGTGCCAGCAGCTTACGTAGCTCCTACAATGAGCAGTTCTTC
-,TRBJ2-3,TRBV7-3,-,CASSLDRRGTDTQYF,TGTGCCAGCAGCCTCGACCGGAGAGGCACAGATACGCAGTATTTT
few,TRBJ2-5,TRBV28,-,CASNQGLKTQYF,TGTGCCAGCAATCAGGGGTTGAAGACCCAGTACTTC
few,TRBJ2-1,TRBV7-9,TRBD2,CASSLSTSGRHRDEQFF,TGTGCCAGCAGCTTAAGTACTAGCGGGAGGCACAGGGATGAGCAGTTCTTC
few,TRBJ2-6,TRBV19,TRBD1,CASRTRTGVAGANVLTF,TGTGCCAGTAGGACCCGGACAGGGGTTGCTGGGGCCAACGTCCTGACTTTC
-,TRBJ1-2,TRBV9,TRBD1,CASSTRPGQGEGGYTF,TGTGCCAGCAGCACCCGACCGGGACAGGGGGAAGGTGGCTACACCTTC
-,TRBJ1-4,TRBV29-1,-,CSVGGFNEKLFF,TGCAGCGTTGGGGGTTTCAATGAAAAACTGTTTTTT
-,TRBJ2-5,TRBV2,TRBD1,CASSGDRGREETQYF,TGTGCCAGCAGTGGCGACAGGGGGCGCGAGGAGACCCAGTACTTC
-,TRBJ2-1,TRBV19,-,CASSGTGYNEQFF,TGTGCCAGTAGCGGCACAGGGTACAATGAGCAGTTCTTC
-,TRBJ2-7,TRBV4-1,-,CASSDSDRLSYEQYF,TGCGCCAGCAGCGACTCGGACAGACTCTCCTACGAGCAGTACTTC
few,TRBJ2-3,TRBV5-6,-,CASSLRPTARTQYF,TGTGCCAGCAGCTTGAGGCCGACAGCTCGTACGCAGTATTTT
many,TRBJ2-1,TRBV16,TRBD1,CASSPWHRGDEQFF,TGTGCCAGCAGCCCCTGGCACAGGGGAGATGAGCAGTTCTTC
few,TRBJ1-2,TRBV27,-,CASSSGVVGYGYTF,TGTGCCAGCAGTTCTGGGGTGGTGGGCTATGGCTACACCTTC
few,TRBJ2-2,TRBV5-1,TRBD2,CASSETSGRFTGELFF,TGCGCCAGCAGCGAAACTAGCGGGAGGTTCACCGGGGAGCTGTTTTTT
-,TRBJ2-1,TRBV5-1,TRBD1,CASSFQGASLSEQFF,TGCGCCAGCAGCTTCCAGGGGGCGAGCTTAAGTGAGCAGTTCTTC
few,TRBJ2-7,TRBV21-1,-,CASTPKGLAGFYEQYF,TGTGCCAGCACCCCTAAAGGCCTAGCGGGATTCTACGAGCAGTACTTC
-,TRBJ1-6,TRBV2,TRBD1,CASGDRGRESPLHF,TGTGCCAGCGGGGACAGGGGGCGCGAATCACCCCTCCACTTT
few,TRBJ1-1,TRBV18,-,CASSSTELNTEAFF,TGTGCCAGCTCATCGACAGAGTTGAACACTGAAGCTTTCTTT
few,TRBJ1-1,TRBV9,TRBD1,CASSVDVGGGPTEAFF,TGTGCCAGCAGCGTAGATGTAGGAGGGGGCCCAACTGAAGCTTTCTTT
few,TRBJ2-7,TRBV5-4,-,CASSLSAGKGQYF,TGTGCCAGCAGCTTGTCCGCGGGGAAAGGGCAGTACTTC
few,TRBJ2-3,TRBV29-1,-,CSGRTDTDTQYF,TGCAGCGGGCGGACAGACACAGATACGCAGTATTTT
few,TRBJ2-1,TRBV7-2,-,CASSLSSLGYNEQFF,TGTGCCAGCAGCTTATCCAGTTTGGGGTACAATGAGCAGTTCTTC
once,TRBJ1-2,TRBV25-1,TRBD1,CASSEYGTGQIYGYTF,TGTGCCAGCAGTGAATATGGGACAGGGCAAATCTATGGCTACACCTTC
few,TRBJ1-2,TRBV29-1,-,CSVEETTWLLAYGYTF,TGCAGCGTTGAAGAAACGACATGGCTTTTGGCCTATGGCTACACCTTC
few,TRBJ1-4,TRBV7-9,-,CASSAREVNEKLFF,TGTGCCAGCAGCGCACGGGAGGTTAATGAAAAACTGTTTTTT
few,TRBJ2-6,TRBV27,-,CASSSPGTGANVLTF,TGTGCCAGCAGTTCCCCAGGCACCGGGGCCAACGTCCTGACTTTC
-,TRBJ1-1,TRBV30,-,CAWSLRVETEAFF,TGTGCCTGGAGCCTCCGAGTTGAGACTGAAGCTTTCTTT
-,TRBJ1-5,TRBV15,TRBD1,CATSRVGQGDQPQHF,TGTGCCACCAGCAGAGTTGGACAGGGGGATCAGCCCCAGCATTTT
-,TRBJ2-5,TRBV18,-,CASSLQETQYF,TGTGCCAGCTCCCTTCAAGAGACCCAGTACTTC
few,TRBJ2-6,TRBV7-9,-,CASSSGGANVLTF,TGTGCCAGCAGCTCCGGTGGGGCCAACGTCCTGACTTTC
-,TRBJ2-7,TRBV27,TRBD1,CASSSHRGNYEQYF,TGTGCCAGCAGTTCGCACAGGGGTAACTACGAGCAGTACTTC
-,TRBJ1-1,TRBV7-9,-,CASSAFNTEAFF,TGTGCCAGCTCCGCCTTCAACACTGAAGCTTTCTTT
-,TRBJ1-1,TRBV14,TRBD1,CASSQEARGAEAFF,TGTGCCAGCAGCCAAGAGGCCAGGGGGGCTGAAGCTTTCTTT
-,TRBJ1-1,TRBV7-9,-,CASSLRSGSSEAFF,TGTGCCAGCAGCTTAAGGTCAGGGTCGTCTGAAGCTTTCTTT
few,TRBJ2-6,TRBV5-6,-,CASHRWDSGANVLTF,TGTGCCAGCCATCGGTGGGACTCTGGGGCCAACGTCCTGACTTTC
few,TRBJ2-1,TRBV2,-,CASLRDPYNEQFF,TGTGCCAGCCTGAGAGATCCCTACAATGAGCAGTTCTTC
few,TRBJ2-1,TRBV30,TRBD2,CAASGSRSSYNEQFF,TGTGCCGCGAGCGGGAGCCGATCCTCCTACAATGAGCAGTTCTTC
-,TRBJ1-5,TRBV6-1,-,CASSRSGGNQPQHF,TGTGCCAGCAGTCGAAGCGGGGGGAATCAGCCCCAGCATTTT
few,TRBJ2-4,TRBV6-4,-,CASSDWVVKNIQYF,TGTGCCAGCAGTGATTGGGTTGTCAAAAACATTCAGTACTTC